This entry lists 15 T cell receptor beta chains sequenced from one sample in a study of Graves' ophthalmopathy and Graves' hyperthyroidism. RNA transcripts were the template, and TCR beta CDR3 regions were amplified from them. Second-round multiplex PCR followed a first-round RT-PCR using HTBI primers. TCRdb re-called the multiplex PCR reads through MiXCR, storing one row per CDR3 protein. This sample has 210,000 or so distinct CDR3 sequences, with 29% found just once. Sequenced material: peripheral blood. These receptors all come from a man aged 45-65 years with Graves' ophthalmopathy.

This clonotype has a count of ten or more. V is TRBV6-5 and J is TRBJ2-7; TRBD2 matches 9 bases. J was trimmed by 3 bases and V by 6 bases; bases with no gene match: 6. Germline CDR1 and CDR2: MNHEY and SVGAGI. The length of the CDR3 is 14 residues. CDR3: CASRATSGFYEQYF. CDR3 bases: TGTGCCAGCAGAGCCACTAGCGGGTTCTACGAGCAGTACTTC.

This clonotype was picked up many times. The gene calls are TRBV7-2 and TRBJ2-7; D is unclear. Trimming took off 4 bases at V and 0 bases at J, with 7 bases between the two ends. Looked up from germline, CDR1 is SGHTA and CDR2 is FQGNSA. The CDR3 has 13 amino acids. The DNA for the CDR3 is TGTGCCAGCAGCTCTTTAAGCTCCTACGAGCAGTACTTC. Residues: CASSSLSSYEQYF.

The gene calls are TRBV12-3 or TRBV12-4 and TRBJ1-1, with D uncertain. There are 12 residues in the CDR3. Deletions cut 6 bases from V and 8 bases from J, with 13 bases between. CDR3 residues: CASSSLGPEAFF. The CDR3 nucleotides are TGTGCCAGCAGCTCCTTGGGTCCGGAAGCTTTCTTT.

This clonotype showed up many times. The chain has TRBV7-3 and TRBJ2-5, with D maybe TRBD2 (6 bases). This CDR3 is built from 15 residues. Germline assignment: CDR1 SGHTA and CDR2 FQGTGA. V lost 1 base to trimming and J lost 2 bases, with 11 bases between them. The CDR3 loop is CASSLSGDGQETQYF. The CDR3 DNA is TGTGCCAGCAGCTTAAGCGGGGATGGGCAAGAGACCCAGTACTTC.

There are many counts of this clonotype. The rearrangement links TRBV12-3 or TRBV12-4 to TRBJ1-5, with D maybe TRBD1 (6 bases). The CDR3 totals 15 residues. Trimming took off 6 bases at V and 4 bases at J, with 16 bases between the two ends. CDR3 coding DNA: TGTGCCAGCAGCGAACAGGGTCCGCGGAATCAGCCCCAGCATTTT. This translates into CASSEQGPRNQPQHF.

The chain recombines TRBV6-2 or TRBV6-3 with TRBJ1-6; D call uncertain. V lost 6 bases and J lost 5, with 5 bases in between. This CDR3 comprises 12 residues. Germline-derived CDR1 and CDR2 are MNHEY and SVGEGT. In DNA form, the CDR3 reads TGTGCCAGCAGGGACCATAATTCACCCCTCCACTTT. Translated, it gives CASRDHNSPLHF.

V is TRBV30 and J is TRBJ2-5; D unclear. CDR3 size: 12 residues. Germline V lookup: CDR1 GTSNPN, CDR2 SVGIG (reference sequence). V was pared by 2 bases and J by 3 bases, with 7 bases between. The CDR3 region is CAWSSGEETQYF. The CDR3 DNA follows: TGTGCCTGGAGTTCTGGGGAAGAGACCCAGTACTTC.

This clonotype was seen ten or more times. The V gene is TRBV12-3 or TRBV12-4, the J gene TRBJ2-2; TRBD1 or TRBD2 may be the D gene (5 bases each). With 7 bases removed from V and 1 base from J, the gap between germline ends came to 10 bases. This CDR3 has 14 residues. The CDR3 protein is CASNGALNTGELFF. The CDR3 region has the DNA TGTGCCAGCAACGGGGCCCTGAACACCGGGGAGCTGTTTTTT.

The table lists this clonotype with many counts. The CDR3 does not close with the conserved phenylalanine or tryptophan, likely indicating a read error. V is TRBV6-2 or TRBV6-3 and J is TRBJ1-1; the D gene is possibly TRBD1 (5 bases). Trimming took off 0 bases at V and 4 bases at J, with 9 bases between the two ends. CDR3 size: 14 residues. CDR1 and CDR2 from the germline V gene are MNHEY and SVGEGT. The CDR3 nucleotides read TGTGCCAGCAGTTACTCAAGTGGGGGCACTGAAGCTTTCTCT. This codes for CASSYSSGGTEAFS.

This clonotype appeared many times. This chain uses TRBV29-1 with TRBJ2-5; possibly TRBD1 for D (6 bases). Germline values: CDR1 SQVTM, CDR2 ANQGSEA. V lost 0 bases and J lost 5, with 16 bases in between. The CDR3 loop spans 15 amino acids. CDR3 protein: CSVEDQGNFRETQYF. CDR3 coding DNA: TGCAGCGTTGAAGATCAGGGGAATTTCCGGGAGACCCAGTACTTC.

This clonotype was counted at least ten times. This chain joins TRBV6-2 or TRBV6-3 and TRBJ2-7; D perhaps matches TRBD2 (5 bases). Germline lookup yields CDR1 MNHEY and CDR2 SVGEGT. V dropped 6 bases and J dropped 0 bases, with 12 bases sitting between them. The CDR3 covers 14 residues. The CDR3 spells CASSLPTSSYEQYF. The CDR3 DNA sequence: TGTGCCAGCAGCCTACCTACTAGCTCCTACGAGCAGTACTTC.

V usage is TRBV28 and J usage is TRBJ1-1, with TRBD1 identical over 7 bases. The CDR3 has 12 amino acids. J lost 10 bases, V lost 6 bases, and 8 bases had no gene match. Germline assignment: CDR1 MDHEN and CDR2 SYDVKM. CDR3 DNA: TGTGCCAGCAGCCGGCCGACAGGGAGAGCTTTCTTT. It yields the protein CASSRPTGRAFF. Full variable domain (remainder filled in from reference TRBV28 and TRBJ1-1): DVKVTQSSRYLVKRTGEKVFLECVQDMDHENMFWYRQDPGLGLRLIYFSYDVKMKEKGDIPEGYSVSREKKERFSLILESASTNQTSMYLCASSRPTGRAFFGQGTRLTVV.

Comments on this clonotype: At one end the junction does not follow the germline gene, possibly because of a read error. This rearrangement joins TRBV7-2 to TRBJ2-2; unclear D gene. Germline V gene sequence: CDR1 SGHTA, CDR2 FQGNSA. This CDR3 spans 14 amino acids. CDR3 region: CASSIGVNTGELFF. CDR3 nucleotides: TGTGCCAGCAGCATAGGAGTAAACACCGGTGAGCTGTTTTTT.

This clonotype was counted ten times or more. The V call is TRBV20-1, the J call TRBJ2-4; D may match TRBD1 or TRBD2 (5 bases each). Germline CDR1 and CDR2: DFQATT and SNEGSKA (reference sequence). Trimming left V 3 bases short and J 6 bases short, with 15 bases between. The CDR3 contains 14 residues. The CDR3 bases are TGCAGTGCTAGGGAGACGTCCGGGACAAACATTCAGTACTTC. Its protein product is CSARETSGTNIQYF.

The sample holds many counts of this clonotype. This sequence joins TRBV4-2 and TRBJ1-1; TRBD1 is a possible D gene (5 bases). The germline V gene has CDR1 LGHNA and CDR2 YNFKEQ. Trimming pared 0 bases from V and 5 bases from J, leaving 10 bases between. The CDR3 is 14 amino acids. In DNA form, the CDR3 reads TGTGCCAGCAGCCAAGATTTGGGGGGTACTGAAGCTTTCTTT. Protein: CASSQDLGGTEAFF.